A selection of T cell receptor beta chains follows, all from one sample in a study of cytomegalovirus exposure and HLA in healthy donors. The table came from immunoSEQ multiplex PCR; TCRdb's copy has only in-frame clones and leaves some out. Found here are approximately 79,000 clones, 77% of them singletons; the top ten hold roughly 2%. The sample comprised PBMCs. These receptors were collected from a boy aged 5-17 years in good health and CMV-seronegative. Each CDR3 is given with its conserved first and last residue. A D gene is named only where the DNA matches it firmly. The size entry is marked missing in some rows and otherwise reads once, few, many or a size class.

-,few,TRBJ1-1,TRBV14,TGTGCCAGCAGCCAGCCCCCACGGGAGGCTTTCTTT,CASSQPPREAFF
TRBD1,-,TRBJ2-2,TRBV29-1,TGCAGCGTTGAAGTTCGGACAGGGAACACCGGGGAGCTGTTTTTT,CSVEVRTGNTGELFF
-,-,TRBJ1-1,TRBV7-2,TGTGCCAGCAGCTTACGGGGGGCGTCGGGCACTGAAGCTTTCTTT,CASSLRGASGTEAFF
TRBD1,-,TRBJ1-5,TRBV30,TGTGCCTGGAAAGGACAGGGGGGTAGTCAGCCCCAGCATTTT,CAWKGQGGSQPQHF
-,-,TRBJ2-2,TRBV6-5,TGTGCCAGCAGTTATCCCGGGACCGGGGAGCTGTTTTTT,CASSYPGTGELFF
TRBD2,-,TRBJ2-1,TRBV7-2,TGTGCCAGCAGCTCCGGGACTAGCGGTTACAATGAGCAGTTCTTC,CASSSGTSGYNEQFF
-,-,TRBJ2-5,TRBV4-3,TGCGCCAGCAGCGCACACGGGAAGGCCCCAGAGACCCAGTACTTC,CASSAHGKAPETQYF
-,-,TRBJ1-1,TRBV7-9,TGTGCCATCCTGAGGGCGCGTGTGAACACTGAAGCTTTCTTT,CAILRARVNTEAFF
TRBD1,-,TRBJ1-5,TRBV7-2,TGTGCCAGCAGCTTCGGGACAGGGCCCAATCAGCCCCAGCATTTT,CASSFGTGPNQPQHF
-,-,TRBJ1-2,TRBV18,TGTGCCAGCTCACCCGGAGGGCTCATGTATGGCTACACCTTC,CASSPGGLMYGYTF
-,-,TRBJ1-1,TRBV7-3,TGTGCCAGCAGCCCCCTCCCCGGAGCTGAAGCTTTCTTT,CASSPLPGAEAFF
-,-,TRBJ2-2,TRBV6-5,TGTGCCAGCAGTTACTTCAGGGACACCGGGGAGCTGTTTTTT,CASSYFRDTGELFF
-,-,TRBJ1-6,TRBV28,TGTGCCAGCAGGCCCACTTGGAATTCACCCCTCCACTTT,CASRPTWNSPLHF
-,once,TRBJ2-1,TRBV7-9,TGTGCCAGCAGCTTAGGCCTAGGCAATGAGCAGTTCTTC,CASSLGLGNEQFF
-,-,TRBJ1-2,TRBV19,TGTGCCAGTAGTCCAGACAGCTATGGCTACACCTTC,CASSPDSYGYTF
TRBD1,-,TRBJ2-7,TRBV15,TGTGCCACCAGCAGTACCGGGACAGGGGCTCTCCTTTTTTTGGACGAGCAGTACTTC,CATSSTGTGALLFLDEQYF
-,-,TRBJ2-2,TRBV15,TGTGCCACCAGCCAAACTAAGGAGGTCGGGGAGCTGTTTTTT,CATSQTKEVGELFF
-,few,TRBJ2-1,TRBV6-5,TGTGCCAGCAGTTACTCTGGGGGGACCTACAATGAGCAGTTCTTC,CASSYSGGTYNEQFF
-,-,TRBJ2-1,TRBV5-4,TGTGCCAGCAGCTTGGCAACTAGTAAAGAGCAGTTCTTC,CASSLATSKEQFF
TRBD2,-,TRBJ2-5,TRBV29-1,TGCAGCGTTGAGGGGCTTAAGGTGCGGGAGGTGTACCAAGAGACCCAGTACTTC,CSVEGLKVREVYQETQYF
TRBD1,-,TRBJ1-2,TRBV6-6,TGTGCCAGCAGTTACAGGGGGCGCGAGTTTGGCTACACCTTC,CASSYRGREFGYTF
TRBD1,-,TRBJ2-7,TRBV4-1,TGCGCCAGCAGCCATAGACAGGGGTCGTACGAGCAGTACTTC,CASSHRQGSYEQYF
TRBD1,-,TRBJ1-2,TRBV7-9,TGTGCCAGCAGGGGGGACAGCAACTATGGCTACACCTTC,CASRGDSNYGYTF
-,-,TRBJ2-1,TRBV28,TGTGCTAGCAGTTTACTGTACAATGAGCAGTTCTTC,CASSLLYNEQFF
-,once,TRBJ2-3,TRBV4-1,TGCGCCAGCAGCCAACCTGTCCCCTTGGGCCTCACAGATACGCAGTATTTT,CASSQPVPLGLTDTQYF
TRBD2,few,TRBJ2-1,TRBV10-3,TGTGCCATCAGTGAAGTGCGGCGGGGGAACTACAATGAGCAGTTCTTC,CAISEVRRGNYNEQFF
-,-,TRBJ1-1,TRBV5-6,TGTGCCAGCAGCTTGGCCGAAAGGGGAAGTGAAGCTTTCTTT,CASSLAERGSEAFF
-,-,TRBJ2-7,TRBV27,TGTGCCAGCAATGGAGGGAGGTCCTACGAGCAGTACTTC,CASNGGRSYEQYF
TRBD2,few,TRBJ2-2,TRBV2,TGTGCCAGCAGTGCTCTAGCGGGAGCCGGGGAGCTGTTTTTT,CASSALAGAGELFF
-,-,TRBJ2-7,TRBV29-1,TGCAGCGTAGGAGGAATTGGTATTCCCTACGAGCAGTACTTC,CSVGGIGIPYEQYF
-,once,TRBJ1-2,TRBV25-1,TGTGCCAGCAGTGACCGGACATACCAAAGAGGCTACACCTTC,CASSDRTYQRGYTF
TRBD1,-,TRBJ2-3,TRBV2,TGTGCCAGCAGTTATAACCGGGACAGGGGGGTACATACGCAGTATTTT,CASSYNRDRGVHTQYF
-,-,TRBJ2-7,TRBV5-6,TGTGCCAGCAGCTTGGCGGCAGGCATCTACGAGCAGTACTTC,CASSLAAGIYEQYF
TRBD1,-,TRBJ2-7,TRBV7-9,TGTGCCAGCAGGAGACAGGGGACCTACGAGCAGTACTTC,CASRRQGTYEQYF
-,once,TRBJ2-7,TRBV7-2,TGTGCCAGCAGCTTAACAGCTTCCTACGAGCAGTACTTC,CASSLTASYEQYF